The 31 T cell receptor beta chains below all came from one sample that was sequenced in a study of long-term antiretroviral therapy in people with HIV. At the survey level, the v3.0 immunoSEQ assay was run. Repertoires were generated with immunoSEQ multiplex PCR, while TCRdb's copy carries only in-frame clones and drops some. The table includes 48,000 or so clones, about 81% detected once. Sequencing was performed on unsorted PBMCs, taken 0.8 years after starting antiretroviral therapy. The receptors stem from a woman in her late teens or twenties with HIV.

This rearrangement joins TRBV11-2 to TRBJ2-5, with no clear D. The CDR3 length is 11 residues. V was cut by 1 base and J by 4 bases, with 1 base left in between. Germline V gives CDR1 SGHAT, CDR2 FQNNGV. Here the CDR3 reads CASSLAETQYF. In nucleotides, the CDR3 is TGTGCCAGCAGCTTAGCAGAGACCCAGTACTTC.

This clone was counted only a few times. The chain uses TRBV4-3 and TRBJ1-4; D unresolved. The V end was cut by 0 bases, the J end by 0 bases, with 11 bases between. The CDR3 has 17 residues. Germline values: CDR1 LGHNA, CDR2 YSLEER. In nucleotides, the CDR3 is TGCGCCAGCAGCCAAGATCGGTGGGAAGCAACTAATGAAAAACTGTTTTTT. It yields the protein CASSQDRWEATNEKLFF.

The chain employs TRBV27 and TRBJ1-1; the D is unclear. V was pared by 2 bases and J by 7 bases, with 17 bases between. The CDR3 is made up of 15 amino acids. Germline V gene lookup returns CDR1 MNHEY and CDR2 SMNVEV (reference sequence). CDR3 nucleotides: TGTGCCAGCAGTTTACGGCGGGCGGCTTCGATTGAAGCTTTCTTT. Protein sequence: CASSLRRAASIEAFF.

The chain carries TRBV15 and TRBJ2-5; D may be TRBD1 (5 bases). This CDR3 has 14 residues. Germline loops: CDR1 LNHNV, CDR2 YYDKDF (reference sequence). Trimming left V 0 bases short and J 6 bases short, with 11 bases between. CDR3 amino acids: CATSRDRVGKTQYF. Here the CDR3 DNA reads TGTGCCACCAGCAGAGACAGGGTCGGCAAGACCCAGTACTTC.

The chain combines TRBV2 with TRBJ2-4; D gene unclear. Per the germline V gene, CDR1 is SNHLY and CDR2 is FYNNEI. With 7 bases removed from V and 4 bases from J, the gap between germline ends came to 11 bases. This CDR3 is 13 amino acids long. CDR3 loop: CASTPIAKNIQYF. The CDR3 nucleotides are TGTGCCAGCACCCCTATTGCTAAAAACATTCAGTACTTC.

This clone was counted only a few times. The rearrangement joins TRBV5-1 to TRBJ2-7, with 13 nucleotides matching TRBD2. Germline V gives CDR1 SGHRS, CDR2 YFSETQ. This CDR3 has 18 residues. The V segment lost 4 bases and the J segment 6 bases; nucleotides outside the gene matches: 16. The CDR3 loop reads CASSHRGGTSGKGAEQYF. The CDR3 region has the DNA TGCGCCAGCAGCCACCGGGGTGGGACTAGCGGGAAGGGTGCCGAGCAGTACTTC.

Only one count was recorded for this clone. This chain joins TRBV7-9 and TRBJ1-1; TRBD1 is a possible D gene (6 bases). In germline, CDR1 is SEHNR, CDR2 FQNEAQ (reference sequence). The CDR3 runs 15 residues. V was pared by 3 bases and J by 4 bases, with 15 bases between. CDR3 coding DNA: TGTGCCAGCAGCTTGATAACAGGGAAAAGCACTGAAGCTTTCTTT. Translated: CASSLITGKSTEAFF.

The rearrangement joins TRBV7-3 to TRBJ2-1; 7 bases align to TRBD2. Germline V gene sequence: CDR1 SGHTA, CDR2 FQGTGA. V dropped 5 bases and J dropped 8; count of bases not matched to a gene: 12. The CDR3 extends over 15 amino acids. The chain's CDR3 is CASSKTSLPFDEQFF. The DNA for the CDR3 is TGTGCCAGCAGCAAGACTAGCCTCCCTTTCGATGAGCAGTTCTTC.

The chain is built from TRBV5-4 and TRBJ2-7, with 7 positions matching TRBD1. Trimming cost V 5 bases and J 1 base; bases outside gene matches: 6. Per the germline V gene, CDR1 is SGHNT and CDR2 is YYREEE (reference sequence). The length of the CDR3 is 14 residues. In DNA, the CDR3 is TGTGCCAGCAGACGGACAGGCCGATCCTACGAGCAGTACTTC. This sequence encodes CASRRTGRSYEQYF.

This clone was counted between two and nine times. The rearrangement joins TRBV28 to TRBJ1-1; 8 nucleotides match TRBD1. V dropped 10 bases and J dropped 1; count of bases not matched to a gene: 5. The CDR3 loop spans 13 amino acids. Germline V gene data show CDR1 as MDHEN and CDR2 as SYDVKM. CDR3 protein: CAIWTGRNTEAFF. The DNA for the CDR3 is TGTGCCATCTGGACAGGGCGGAACACTGAAGCTTTCTTT.

This chain joins TRBV9 and TRBJ2-2; 12 bases are shared with TRBD1. The junction had 4 bases not matched to a gene; V was cut back by 0 bases and J by 4 bases. The CDR3 covers 17 residues. Per germline, CDR1 SGDLS and CDR2 YYNGEE. DNA for the CDR3: TGTGCCAGCAGCGTAGATCCGGGACAGGGGGCCACCGGGGAGCTGTTTTTT. Its protein is CASSVDPGQGATGELFF. Based on the CDR3 plus reference TRBV9 and TRBJ2-2, the full variable domain is DSGVTQTPKHLITATGQRVTLRCSPRSGDLSVYWYQQSLDQGLQFLIQYYNGEERAKGNILERFSAQQFPDLHSELNLSSLELGDSALYFCASSVDPGQGATGELFFGEGSRLTVL.

The V gene is TRBV19, the J gene TRBJ2-1, with a tentative D call TRBD2 (7 bases). The CDR3 is 13 amino acids. Per the germline V gene, CDR1 is LNHDA and CDR2 is SQIVND (reference sequence). CDR3 sequence (DNA): TGTGCTTCATCGCGGGGGCAACGCAATGAGCAGTTCTTC. It is translated as CASSRGQRNEQFF.

V gene TRBV5-6 combines with J gene TRBJ2-1, with 9 bases matching TRBD2. This CDR3 has 15 amino acids. V gave up 3 bases and J gave up 4 bases; unmatched junction bases: 5. Per the germline V gene, CDR1 is SGHDT and CDR2 is YYEEEE. CDR3 bases: TGTGCCAGCAGCTCATGGACTAGCGTGTACAATGAGCAGTTCTTC. This gives the protein CASSSWTSVYNEQFF.

The chain employs TRBV28 and TRBJ2-3; 10 bases map to TRBD2. From germline, CDR1 is MDHEN and CDR2 SYDVKM. CDR3 size: 17 residues. V was pared by 6 bases and J by 2 bases, with 11 bases of the junction left unmatched. The CDR3: CASSFLPTSGNTDTQYF. The CDR3 nucleotides are TGTGCCAGCAGCTTCCTACCTACTAGCGGGAACACAGATACGCAGTATTTT.

The chain joins TRBV25-1 to TRBJ2-7; D is uncertain. The CDR3 is 15 residues long. CDR1 and CDR2 from the germline V gene are MGHDK and SYGVNS. V gave up 1 base and J gave up 1 base, with 11 bases separating them. Here the CDR3 reads CASSESGIFSYEQYF. CDR3 DNA: TGTGCCAGCAGTGAATCCGGAATATTTTCCTACGAGCAGTACTTC.

Within the sample, this clone is medium-sized. The rearrangement joins TRBV7-9 to TRBJ1-2; D remains ambiguous. V was cut by 5 bases and J by 0 bases, with 10 bases left in between. CDR3 length: 14 amino acids. From germline, CDR1 is SEHNR and CDR2 FQNEAQ (reference sequence). DNA of the CDR3: TGTGCCAGCAGCCCTGACACCTCTAACTATGGCTACACCTTC. It encodes CASSPDTSNYGYTF.

The genes are TRBV4-1 and TRBJ1-2; tentative D call: TRBD1 (5 bases). This CDR3 contains 16 residues. V was pared by 0 bases and J by 3 bases, with 14 bases between. The germline V gene has CDR1 MGHRA and CDR2 YSYEKL. In DNA form, the CDR3 reads TGCGCCAGCAGCCAAGACCAGGCAGGGAGGGACTATGGCTACACCTTC. Protein: CASSQDQAGRDYGYTF.

V usage is TRBV28 and J usage is TRBJ2-1, with TRBD2 identical over 12 bases. Germline CDR1 is MDHEN and CDR2 is SYDVKM. This CDR3 is 17 amino acids long. The junction had 8 bases not matched to a gene; V was cut back by 1 base and J by 7 bases. This CDR3 is CASSLLTSGRLGNEQFF. In DNA form, the CDR3 reads TGTGCCAGCAGTTTATTGACTAGCGGGAGATTAGGGAATGAGCAGTTCTTC.

The chain is built from TRBV7-6 and TRBJ2-3, with D tentatively TRBD2 (9 bases). CDR1 and CDR2 from the germline V gene are SGHVS and FNYEAQ. The germline V and J ends were trimmed by 5 bases and 4 bases, with 19 bases remaining between them. The CDR3 length is 16 residues. The CDR3 spells CASSQGAGGPADTQYF. CDR3 coding DNA: TGTGCCAGCAGCCAGGGGGCGGGAGGGCCAGCAGATACGCAGTATTTT.

This rearrangement joins TRBV19 to TRBJ1-1; D not certain. The V end lost 8 bases, the J end lost 1 base, and 17 bases lay between the germline ends. The CDR3 consists of 15 residues. The germline gives CDR1 LNHDA, CDR2 SQIVND (reference sequence). The CDR3 spells CASQIGRWGNTEAFF. The CDR3 DNA follows: TGTGCCAGTCAGATTGGCCGTTGGGGGAACACTGAAGCTTTCTTT.

The chain employs TRBV6-6 and TRBJ2-7; 12 bases align to TRBD2. Trimming at V came to 6 bases and at J to 5 bases, leaving 11 bases not matched to a gene. Germline CDR1 MNHNY, CDR2 SVGAGI (reference sequence). This CDR3 spans 16 amino acids. The CDR3 protein is CASSPGNRLAGDEQYF. The CDR3 DNA reads TGTGCCAGCAGCCCAGGAAATAGACTAGCGGGAGACGAGCAGTACTTC.

The chain recombines TRBV7-8 with TRBJ2-3, with unresolved D. Trimming took 1 base from V and 2 from J, leaving 7 bases between them. The CDR3 is 14 residues long. Germline CDR1 reads SGHVS; CDR2 reads FQNEAQ. The CDR3 region has the DNA TGTGCCAGCAGCTTAGTAGGCATCACAGATACGCAGTATTTT. Translated, it gives CASSLVGITDTQYF.

The chain carries TRBV4-3 and TRBJ1-5; 7 bases line up with TRBD1. The ends lost 2 bases at V and 4 bases at J; junction bases unmatched: 8. The germline gives CDR1 LGHNA, CDR2 YSLEER. CDR3 size: 16 residues. The CDR3 loop reads CASSQSSGQANQPQHF. CDR3 bases: TGCGCCAGCAGCCAAAGCTCCGGACAGGCGAATCAGCCCCAGCATTTT.

This chain connects TRBV6-6 to TRBJ2-1; TRBD1 aligns across 12 bases. CDR3 length: 16 residues. V lost 6 bases and J lost 9; bases outside the gene matches: 12. Germline V gives CDR1 MNHNY, CDR2 SVGAGI (reference sequence). The DNA for the CDR3 is TGTGCCAGCAGCCGCCGGGACAGGGGGCGTGGTGGTGAGCAGTTCTTC. It specifies CASSRRDRGRGGEQFF.

The chain is built from TRBV4-1 and TRBJ2-5; TRBD2 agrees at 7 bases. There are 14 residues in the CDR3. Germline CDR1 and CDR2: MGHRA and YSYEKL. Unmatched junction bases numbered 4, after V lost 1 base and J lost 5 bases. The CDR3 DNA reads as TGCGCCAGCAGCCAAGTGGGGGGGACGGAGACCCAGTACTTC. Translated, it gives CASSQVGGTETQYF.

The chain combines TRBV5-1 with TRBJ2-7, with D unresolved. The CDR3 loop spans 17 amino acids. V dropped 0 bases and J dropped 3 bases, with 19 bases sitting between them. Germline V gene sequence: CDR1 SGHRS, CDR2 YFSETQ. CDR3 DNA: TGCGCCAGCAGCTTGGCCCTTCTAGGAGCGAAGAGCTACGAGCAGTACTTC. Translating it yields CASSLALLGAKSYEQYF.

V and J are TRBV5-1 and TRBJ2-2; D remains unclear. The V and J ends lost 0 bases and 2 bases respectively, with 5 bases between them. The germline gives CDR1 SGHRS, CDR2 YFSETQ. CDR3 size: 14 residues. This chain's CDR3 is CASSLDGNTGELFF. The CDR3 DNA reads as TGCGCCAGCAGCTTGGACGGAAACACCGGGGAGCTGTTTTTT.

The rearrangement joins TRBV5-3 to TRBJ2-7; 7 bases fit TRBD2. TRBV5-3 is an ORF, and what it does is uncertain. The CDR3 runs 15 residues. The CDR3 DNA follows: TGTTTTCCGGCTGGACTAGTCAGACGTGAATACGAGCAGTACTTC. Its protein is CFPAGLVRREYEQYF.

This clone was seen only once. The chain uses TRBV9 and TRBJ2-7; D call uncertain. Germline V gives CDR1 SGDLS, CDR2 YYNGEE. The CDR3 is made up of 14 amino acids. V lost 0 bases, J lost 3 bases, and 10 bases lay in between. CDR3 protein: CASSVGVADYEQYF. The CDR3 nucleotides read TGTGCCAGCAGCGTAGGGGTAGCAGACTACGAGCAGTACTTC.

The V and J genes are TRBV9 and TRBJ2-7, with 14 nucleotides matching TRBD2. Germline V gene data show CDR1 as SGDLS and CDR2 as YYNGEE. The J segment lost 2 bases and the V segment lost 4 bases, leaving 5 bases of the junction unmatched. The CDR3 covers 16 residues. The CDR3 region is CASSPRLAGGPYEQYF. DNA for the CDR3: TGTGCCAGCAGCCCGAGACTAGCGGGAGGGCCCTACGAGCAGTACTTC.

The V gene is TRBV25-1, the J gene TRBJ2-3; D may be TRBD2 (6 bases). Trimming stripped 3 bases from V and 1 base from J, with 8 bases between. Per germline, CDR1 MGHDK and CDR2 SYGVNS. This CDR3 contains 14 residues. This chain's CDR3 is CASSERGRTDTQYF. CDR3 nucleotide sequence: TGTGCCAGCAGTGAGCGGGGTCGCACAGATACGCAGTATTTT.